One and the same sample provided the 18 T cell receptor beta chains below, sequenced in a study of shared clonotypes between healthy human individuals. The repertoire was sequenced with immunoSEQ multiplex PCR; TCRdb's copy has only in-frame clones and lacks some. The sample carries hundreds of thousands of clones, around 75% recorded once. Sequenced sample: PBMCs. All receptors derive from a woman in her forties in good health. Some clones in this sample may be carry-over from other donors' samples.

This rearrangement joins TRBV28 to TRBJ1-5; D is undetermined. CDR3 size: 17 residues. Germline lookup yields CDR1 MDHEN and CDR2 SYDVKM. The V gene lost 4 bases and the J gene lost 3 bases, with 19 bases spanning the gap. Written as DNA, the CDR3 is TGTGCCAGCAGTTCTGCCCTCAACTGGCAGCTCAATCAGCCCCAGCATTTT. Translating it yields CASSSALNWQLNQPQHF.

The chain joins TRBV2 to TRBJ1-1; tentatively, D is TRBD1 (6 bases). The CDR3 runs 13 residues. V lost 9 bases, J lost 4 bases, and 15 bases lay in between. Germline-derived CDR1 and CDR2 are SNHLY and FYNNEI. The CDR3 spells CASHGGAGTEAFF. CDR3 DNA: TGTGCCAGTCATGGGGGGGCTGGCACTGAAGCTTTCTTT.

This chain connects TRBV18 to TRBJ1-1; TRBD1 aligns across 8 bases. The germline CDR1 and CDR2 sequences are KGHSH and LQKENI. The trim removed 1 base at V and 3 bases at J, leaving 4 bases unmatched. The CDR3 totals 15 residues. The DNA for the CDR3 is TGTGCCAGCTCACCACGGACAGGGCACGACACTGAAGCTTTCTTT. It codes for CASSPRTGHDTEAFF.

This chain joins TRBV6-1 and TRBJ2-7; D not resolved. Germline V gene sequence: CDR1 MNHNS, CDR2 SASEGT. This CDR3 contains 14 residues. V was clipped by 6 bases and J by 5 bases, with 17 bases between them. The CDR3 loop reads CASRAGVSAHEQYF. The CDR3 DNA reads as TGTGCCAGCAGGGCAGGTGTAAGTGCCCACGAGCAGTACTTC.

This clone came up many times. This chain links TRBV7-8 with TRBJ2-1; 9 bases match TRBD1. J lost 7 bases, V lost 1 base, and 5 bases had no gene match. This CDR3 is 15 amino acids long. Germline-derived CDR1 and CDR2 are SGHVS and FQNEAQ. The CDR3 here is CASSLGGTGINEQFF. The CDR3 coding sequence is TGTGCCAGCAGCTTAGGAGGGACAGGGATTAATGAGCAGTTCTTC. The whole variable domain, remainder taken from reference TRBV7-8 and TRBJ2-1, is GAGVSQSPRYKVAKRGQDVALRCDPISGHVSLFWYQQALGQGPEFLTYFQNEAQLDKSGLPSDRFFAERPEGSVSTLKIQRTQQEDSAVYLCASSLGGTGINEQFFGPGTRLTVL.

This sequence joins TRBV2 and TRBJ2-7; the match to TRBD2 covers 10 bases. The CDR3 totals 15 residues. J was trimmed by 7 bases and V by 2 bases; bases with no gene match: 8. Germline V gives CDR1 SNHLY, CDR2 FYNNEI. The CDR3, as DNA: TGTGCCAGCAGTGAATCGGCTAGCGGGAGTGGGGAGCAGTACTTC. Translated: CASSESASGSGEQYF.

This sequence joins TRBV27 and TRBJ2-1; D call uncertain. In germline, CDR1 is MNHEY, CDR2 SMNVEV (reference sequence). V was pared by 2 bases and J by 2 bases, with 10 bases between. This CDR3 comprises 15 residues. The CDR3 DNA sequence: TGTGCCAGCAGTTTAACCAGTGGGCCCTACAATGAGCAGTTCTTC. Amino acids: CASSLTSGPYNEQFF.

Only a few counts were recorded for this clone. The chain couples TRBV6-4 to TRBJ2-1; weak D call: TRBD2 (5 bases). The CDR3 has 14 residues. Germline CDR1 and CDR2: MRHNA and SNTAGT. The V end lost 11 bases, the J end lost 8 bases, and 22 bases lay between the germline ends. The CDR3 region is CASRSSGPSDEQFF. CDR3 bases: TGTGCCTCGAGGTCGAGCGGTCCTTCAGATGAGCAGTTCTTC.

This clone has only one observation. The V gene is TRBV10-3, the J gene TRBJ2-1; D possibly corresponds to TRBD2 (6 bases). This CDR3 spans 16 amino acids. Germline V CDR1 and CDR2: ENHRY, SYGVKD. Trimming removed 1 base at V and 6 bases at J, with 16 bases between. The CDR3 loop is CAISEYVAASSNEQFF. The CDR3 DNA is TGTGCCATCAGTGAGTACGTAGCGGCTTCATCCAATGAGCAGTTCTTC.

The chain combines TRBV9 with TRBJ2-7; perhaps TRBD2 as D (6 bases). Germline loops: CDR1 SGDLS, CDR2 YYNGEE. The CDR3 is 15 amino acids. Deletions cut 4 bases from V and 5 bases from J, with 19 bases between. CDR3 nucleotides: TGTGCCAGCAGCACCCTTGGAGCGGGCGGGAACGAGCAGTACTTC. Translated, it gives CASSTLGAGGNEQYF. Using reference TRBV9 and TRBJ2-7 for the parts outside the CDR3, the full variable domain is DSGVTQTPKHLITATGQRVTLRCSPRSGDLSVYWYQQSLDQGLQFLIQYYNGEERAKGNILERFSAQQFPDLHSELNLSSLELGDSALYFCASSTLGAGGNEQYFGPGTRLTVT.

The J gene is TRBJ2-1, the V gene TRBV11-2; D gene ambiguous. The length of the CDR3 is 14 residues. Germline CDR1 reads SGHAT; CDR2 reads FQNNGV. V lost 0 bases and J lost 8, with 11 bases in between. CDR3 nucleotide sequence: TGTGCCAGCAGCTTAGATCGGCTAGTCGATGAGCAGTTCTTC. It specifies CASSLDRLVDEQFF.

This rearrangement joins TRBV11-1 to TRBJ1-1; the D is unclear. The CDR3 length is 13 residues. The V end was cut by 2 bases, the J end by 7 bases, with 11 bases between. Germline V CDR1 and CDR2: SGHAT, FQDESV (reference sequence). CDR3 residues: CASSLTAGNEAFF. The CDR3 coding sequence is TGTGCCAGCAGCTTAACTGCTGGAAATGAAGCTTTCTTT.

V is TRBV10-2 and J is TRBJ1-2; D is unclear. Germline-derived CDR1 and CDR2 are WSHSY and SAAADI. The CDR3 is 11 residues long. V lost 4 bases and J 7 bases, leaving 7 bases between the germline ends. The CDR3 DNA is TGCGCCAGCAGTGGAGGGTTTGGCTACACCTTC. This codes for CASSGGFGYTF.

The chain recombines TRBV4-2 with TRBJ2-1; 10 bases map to TRBD2. Per germline, CDR1 LGHNA and CDR2 YNFKEQ. V shed 1 base, J shed 6 bases, and the junction held 3 bases outside the gene matches. The CDR3 covers 15 residues. The CDR3 nucleotides are TGTGCCAGCAGCCAAGCGTGGACTAGCGGCAATGAGCAGTTCTTC. Translating gives CASSQAWTSGNEQFF.

V is TRBV5-1 and J is TRBJ2-5; 10 bases match TRBD2. Germline assignment: CDR1 SGHRS and CDR2 YFSETQ. Germline trimming cut 0 bases from V and 5 bases from J; bases unmatched to any gene: 7. This CDR3 is 16 amino acids long. CDR3 in amino acids: CASSLGIAGGEETQYF. For the CDR3, the DNA is TGCGCCAGCAGCTTGGGAATAGCGGGAGGTGAGGAGACCCAGTACTTC.

The J gene is TRBJ2-2, the V gene TRBV10-3; 7 positions match TRBD1. V lost 10 bases and J lost 3; bases outside the gene matches: 8. Germline lookup yields CDR1 ENHRY and CDR2 SYGVKD. The CDR3 totals 14 residues. DNA of the CDR3: TGTGCCAGTAAGGGGGCCGAGGACACCGGGGAGCTGTTTTTT. Encoded protein: CASKGAEDTGELFF.

The chain links TRBV6-6 to TRBJ1-1, with a possible D match to TRBD1 (5 bases). Germline lookup yields CDR1 MNHNY and CDR2 SVGAGI (reference sequence). The V and J ends lost 6 bases and 6 bases respectively, with 14 bases between them. The CDR3 length is 13 residues. The DNA of the CDR3 is TGTGCCAGCAGCGGGACGATAATCTCTGAAGCTTTCTTT. Translation gives CASSGTIISEAFF.

V usage is TRBV6-5 and J usage is TRBJ2-5; 9 bases map to TRBD1. In germline, CDR1 is MNHEY, CDR2 SVGAGI. There are 14 residues in the CDR3. V gave up 4 bases and J gave up 11 bases; unmatched junction bases: 11. The CDR3 coding sequence is TGTGCCAGCAGTTCCCCCGGGACAGGGAGTGAGCAGTACTTC. It encodes CASSSPGTGSEQYF.